This T cell receptor (beta chain) was captured in a study of shared clonotypes between healthy human individuals. Sequenced by immunoSEQ multiplex PCR; TCRdb stores in-frame clones only, minus some. The sample lists 1,400,000 or so clones, about 98.5% occurring once. With V trimmed by 2 bases and J by 15 bases, 6 bases remained unmatched. This CDR3 spans 13 amino acids. Germline assignment: CDR1 SGHAT and CDR2 FQNNGV. All donors qualified as healthy HIV-negative adults and had experienced no recent acute infections or vaccinations. Both subsets, CD45RA+ naive and CD45RA-negative memory, were split from the CD4+ cells.

This chain uses TRBV11-2 with TRBJ2-1; 11 bases are a match to TRBD2. This TCR was sampled from a man between 25 and 39 years old in good health. Input material: naive CD4+ T cells sorted from blood. Subset in this sample: CD45RA+ positively selected. The CDR3 is CASSLRLAGFLFF. The DNA for the CDR3 is TGTGCCAGCAGCTTAAGACTAGCGGGATTTTTGTTCTTC.